This T cell receptor beta chain derives from a study of blood T cells in healthy people across ages. For the study at large: Researchers report that template switching captured about one barcoded beta molecule per two T cells. Study-level points and caveats: Observed TCR beta diversity per million T cells went down as age went up. This fall followed a roughly linear course with age.

This clonotype was seen a handful of times. Its target is unknown. Each sample used at least 6.5 million PBMCs. Combining a sample-barcoded 5' primer with a J-beta primer mix, a second PCR ran for about 7 to 11 cycles. Each CDR3 protein is one row after TCRdb ran MiXCR on the 5' RACE reads. The top ten hold around an eighth of the sample, which has approximately 900,000 distinct CDR3 sequences, 40% to 60% seen once. Germline CDR1 DFQATT, CDR2 SNEGSKA (reference sequence). Trimming cost V 4 bases and J 7 bases, with 14 bases left between them. This CDR3 spans 13 amino acids. The chain carries TRBV20-1 and TRBJ1-5; maybe TRBD1 (5 bases). The sample consisted of blood. The clonotype originates from a man between 25 and 39 years old in good health. CDR3 sequence (DNA): TGCAGTGCTACCGGGGGAGTCGACCAGCCCCAGCATTTT. The encoded protein is CSATGGVDQPQHF.